Below, 22 T cell receptor beta chains from the same sample are listed, as sequenced in a study of blood T cell repertoires in COVID-19. Method: immunoSEQ multiplex PCR; TCRdb's copy keeps in-frame clones and lacks some. Here the sample spans about 160,000 clones, approximately 93% being singletons. Specimen: peripheral blood. The receptor set was obtained from a woman aged 55-70 years with COVID-19, enrolled during active disease.

The chain links TRBV5-4 to TRBJ1-2; 10 bases align to TRBD1. Per germline, CDR1 SGHNT and CDR2 YYREEE (reference sequence). The V segment lost 5 bases and the J segment 8 bases; nucleotides outside the gene matches: 12. The CDR3 loop spans 15 amino acids. This CDR3 reads CASRRPGTGEYGYTF. The CDR3 region has the DNA TGTGCCAGCAGACGTCCCGGGACAGGGGAGTACGGCTACACCTTC.

V usage is TRBV10-3 and J usage is TRBJ1-2, with no clear D. Germline V gene sequence: CDR1 ENHRY, CDR2 SYGVKD. V dropped 10 bases and J dropped 8 bases, with 23 bases sitting between them. This CDR3 region has 14 residues. The CDR3: CATGTRKPVEGYTF. The CDR3 coding sequence is TGTGCCACCGGTACCAGGAAACCCGTTGAGGGCTACACCTTC.

The V and J genes are TRBV6-5 and TRBJ1-1; no definite D call. V lost 4 bases to trimming and J lost 1 base, with 10 bases between them. Germline CDR1 reads MNHEY; CDR2 reads SVGAGI. The CDR3 totals 14 residues. The CDR3 region is CASSSDMTNTEAFF. CDR3 coding DNA: TGTGCCAGCAGTTCCGACATGACGAACACTGAAGCTTTCTTT.

The rearrangement uses TRBV10-3 and TRBJ1-1; D perhaps matches TRBD1 (5 bases). The germline gives CDR1 ENHRY, CDR2 SYGVKD. V lost 8 bases and J 1 base, leaving 14 bases between the germline ends. The CDR3 is made up of 14 amino acids. CDR3 sequence (DNA): TGTGCCATCGCAATGAATGGGGCGAACACTGAAGCTTTCTTT. Translated: CAIAMNGANTEAFF.

The V call is TRBV7-3, the J call TRBJ2-1; D perhaps matches TRBD2 (5 bases). The V and J ends lost 5 bases and 6 bases respectively, with 11 bases between them. This CDR3 region has 13 residues. Germline CDR1 is SGHTA and CDR2 is FQGTGA. The CDR3 DNA sequence: TGTGCCAGCAGCCAAAGCGGCGCCAATGAGCAGTTCTTC. Its translation: CASSQSGANEQFF.

V and J are TRBV12-3 or TRBV12-4 and TRBJ1-1, with D unresolved. The V end was cut by 5 bases, the J end by 2 bases, with 6 bases between. The CDR3 consists of 12 residues. The CDR3 DNA reads as TGTGCCAGCAGTCGCGTAAACACTGAAGCTTTCTTT. This gives the protein CASSRVNTEAFF.

This rearrangement joins TRBV7-9 to TRBJ2-1, with D unclear. The germline CDR1 and CDR2 sequences are SEHNR and FQNEAQ (reference sequence). V was clipped by 1 base and J by 4 bases, with 8 bases between them. The CDR3 sequence is 14 residues long. CDR3 in amino acids: CASSLGKAYNEQFF. Here the CDR3 DNA reads TGTGCCAGCAGCTTAGGTAAAGCTTACAATGAGCAGTTCTTC.

This chain links TRBV18 with TRBJ1-2; TRBD1 agrees at 9 bases. The germline gives CDR1 KGHSH, CDR2 LQKENI. The CDR3 is 13 amino acids. Germline trimming cut 8 bases from V and 6 bases from J; bases unmatched to any gene: 7. In DNA form, the CDR3 reads TGTGCCAGCCGGATTACAGGGGGCCATGGCTACACCTTC. This codes for CASRITGGHGYTF.

The chain carries TRBV6-6 and TRBJ1-2; 8 nucleotides align to TRBD1. V gave up 6 bases and J gave up 4 bases; unmatched junction bases: 10. The CDR3 extends over 15 amino acids. From germline, CDR1 is MNHNY and CDR2 SVGAGI (reference sequence). CDR3 in amino acids: CASSQPGQGLYGYTF. The CDR3 DNA sequence: TGTGCCAGCAGCCAACCAGGACAGGGACTCTATGGCTACACCTTC.

J is TRBJ2-1 and V is TRBV7-2; perhaps TRBD1 as D (5 bases). Germline V gene sequence: CDR1 SGHTA, CDR2 FQGNSA. Trimming took 2 bases from V and 2 from J, leaving 7 bases between them. The CDR3 runs 14 residues. This CDR3 reads CASSLQGAYNEQFF. The CDR3 DNA is TGTGCCAGCAGCTTACAGGGTGCCTACAATGAGCAGTTCTTC.

The chain is built from TRBV5-1 and TRBJ2-7; 10 positions agree with TRBD1. The CDR3 has 15 residues. V trimming: 4 bases; J trimming: 7 bases; junction bases outside the gene matches: 11. CDR1 and CDR2 (germline): SGHRS, YFSETQ. CDR3 bases: TGCGCCAGCAGCGGGGAGACAGGGGGCTTGGGGGAGCAGTACTTC. Amino acids: CASSGETGGLGEQYF. Filled out from reference TRBV5-1 and TRBJ2-7, the complete variable domain reads KAGVTQTPRYLIKTRGQQVTLSCSPISGHRSVSWYQQTPGQGLQFLFEYFSETQRNKGNFPGRFSGRQFSNSRSEMNVSTLELGDSALYLCASSGETGGLGEQYFGPGTRLTVT.

This sequence joins TRBV29-1 and TRBJ1-1, with D unclear. The CDR3 has 12 residues. Germline V gene data show CDR1 as SQVTM and CDR2 as ANQGSEA. With 2 bases removed from V and 11 bases from J, the gap between germline ends came to 15 bases. The DNA of the CDR3 is TGCAGCGTTGAAATAGAGGCGTCGTGGGCTTTCTTT. It codes for CSVEIEASWAFF.

This sequence joins TRBV7-8 and TRBJ1-4; 7 bases are shared with TRBD1. The V and J ends lost 1 base and 7 bases, in that order; junction bases with no gene match: 6. The length of the CDR3 is 15 residues. The germline V gene encodes CDR1 SGHVS and CDR2 FQNEAQ. For the CDR3, the DNA is TGTGCCAGCAGCTTAGATATAGGGGGCGGTGAAAAACTGTTTTTT. Its translation: CASSLDIGGGEKLFF.

The CDR3 protein is CASSLSGDEQFF. The CDR3 nucleotides are TGTGCCAGCAGTTTAAGCGGCGATGAGCAGTTCTTC. The J gene is TRBJ2-1, the V gene TRBV12-3 or TRBV12-4, with D possibly matching TRBD2 (5 bases). V dropped 2 bases and J dropped 8 bases, with 7 bases sitting between them. The CDR3 has 12 residues.

The chain combines TRBV6-1 with TRBJ2-5; a possible D gene is TRBD2 (5 bases). CDR1 MNHNS and CDR2 SASEGT come from the germline V gene. V was shortened by 3 bases and J by 1 base, with 9 bases between the two germline ends. This CDR3 has 14 residues. CDR3 residues: CASSDLGVQETQYF. For the CDR3, the DNA is TGTGCCAGCAGTGACCTGGGAGTCCAAGAGACCCAGTACTTC.

About this clone itself: The same CDR3 can be traced to other DNA sequences in this sample. CDR3 coding DNA: TGTGCCAGCAGCTCAGGGACAGGGTCGACTGAAGCTTTCTTT. Protein sequence: CASSSGTGSTEAFF. This chain links TRBV7-3 with TRBJ1-1; 9 positions agree with TRBD1. The V and J ends lost 4 bases and 5 bases, in that order; junction bases with no gene match: 5. This CDR3 has 14 amino acids. Germline CDR1 SGHTA, CDR2 FQGTGA.

V and J are TRBV13 and TRBJ2-3; 9 nucleotides align to TRBD2. Germline loops: CDR1 PRHDT, CDR2 FYEKMQ (reference sequence). CDR3 length equals 16 residues. The ends lost 7 bases at V and 3 bases at J; junction bases unmatched: 11. CDR3 in amino acids: CASTKVSGGQTDTQYF. The CDR3 region has the DNA TGTGCCAGCACCAAAGTCAGCGGGGGGCAAACAGATACGCAGTATTTT.

As for this clone: Different DNA sequences within this sample yield the same CDR3. The V gene is TRBV6-5, the J gene TRBJ1-2; D is ambiguous. Germline CDR1 and CDR2: MNHEY and SVGAGI. The length of the CDR3 is 12 residues. V dropped 2 bases and J dropped 5 bases, with 6 bases sitting between them. The CDR3 nucleotides read TGTGCCAGCAGTTACGGAGGGTATGGCTACACCTTC. Translation: CASSYGGYGYTF.

This clone was recorded once. V usage is TRBV5-1 and J usage is TRBJ1-4, with D perhaps matching TRBD1 (6 bases). This CDR3 comprises 13 residues. Germline V gives CDR1 SGHRS, CDR2 YFSETQ. Trimming cost V 7 bases and J 4 bases, with 11 bases left between them. The chain's CDR3 is CASSVDSNEKLFF. For the CDR3, the DNA is TGCGCCAGCTCCGTGGACAGTAATGAAAAACTGTTTTTT.

This chain uses TRBV12-5 with TRBJ2-1; a possible D gene is TRBD1 (5 bases). Germline values: CDR1 LGHNT, CDR2 FRNRAP. CDR3 length: 16 residues. V was trimmed by 1 base and J by 1 base, leaving 11 bases between them. CDR3 sequence: CASGLGFGASYNEQFF. CDR3 sequence (DNA): TGTGCTAGTGGTTTGGGATTTGGGGCTTCCTACAATGAGCAGTTCTTC.

This clone was seen a single time. This chain uses TRBV6-5 with TRBJ2-7; TRBD1 might be the D (5 bases). The CDR3 loop spans 13 amino acids. Deletions cut 5 bases from V and 2 bases from J, with 10 bases between. CDR1 is MNHEY and CDR2 is SVGAGI in the germline V gene. The CDR3 DNA is TGTGCCAGCAGTCCCACAGGAACCTACGAGCAGTACTTC. Amino acid sequence: CASSPTGTYEQYF.

In this sample, this clone turned up once. The chain employs TRBV28 and TRBJ1-1, with TRBD1 identical over 11 bases. Per the germline V gene, CDR1 is MDHEN and CDR2 is SYDVKM. The CDR3 covers 16 residues. With V trimmed by 4 bases and J by 0 bases, 4 bases remained unmatched. CDR3: CASSSRDRGLNTEAFF. DNA for the CDR3: TGTGCCAGCAGTTCCCGGGACAGGGGGTTGAACACTGAAGCTTTCTTT.